Shown below are 27 T cell receptor beta chains from a single sample sequenced in a study of CD8 T cell repertoires and HIV-1 epitope variants. No antigen has been identified for these receptors. Clones were sequenced by immunoSEQ multiplex PCR, and TCRdb holds only the in-frame ones, with some missing. Altogether under 6,500 clones are present, 50% to 75% being singletons, with the ten largest covering roughly 45%. Sequencing input: cultured CD8+ T cells derived from PBMCs. These receptor sequences come from a male donor with HIV.

The chain has TRBV6-4 and TRBJ2-3, with TRBD2 matching 15 bases. CDR1 is MRHNA, CDR2 SNTAGT, per germline. V trimming: 2 bases; J trimming: 7 bases; junction bases outside the gene matches: 1. The CDR3 is made up of 15 amino acids. This CDR3 is CASSDGLAGGHTQYF. CDR3 DNA sequence: TGTGCCAGCAGTGACGGACTAGCGGGGGGGCATACGCAGTATTTT.

The V gene is TRBV5-4, the J gene TRBJ2-7; 7 bases are a match to TRBD2. CDR3 length: 16 residues. Germline-derived CDR1 and CDR2 are SGHNT and YYREEE (reference sequence). The ends lost 3 bases at V and 3 bases at J; junction bases unmatched: 12. For the CDR3, the DNA is TGTGCCAGCAGCTGGGAATCGGGACTAATAAACTACGAGCAGTACTTC. This gives the protein CASSWESGLINYEQYF.

This clone was observed a few times. This chain uses TRBV11-2 with TRBJ1-3; D remains ambiguous. Trimming took 3 bases from V and 3 from J, leaving 18 bases between them. From germline, CDR1 is SGHAT and CDR2 FQNNGV. This CDR3 has 17 residues. CDR3 residues: CASSFPRAGVGGNTIYF. The CDR3 DNA reads TGTGCCAGCAGCTTTCCCCGTGCGGGAGTTGGTGGAAACACCATATATTTT.

This clone was observed a few times. The J gene is TRBJ2-7, the V gene TRBV27; 10 bases line up with TRBD1. Germline CDR1 MNHEY, CDR2 SMNVEV (reference sequence). The CDR3 length is 15 residues. V shed 4 bases, J shed 4 bases, and the junction held 7 bases outside the gene matches. The CDR3 here is CASSYQTGGGYEQYF. As DNA, the CDR3 is TGTGCCAGCAGTTACCAGACAGGGGGCGGGTACGAGCAGTACTTC.

The rearrangement links TRBV27 to TRBJ2-7; possible D gene TRBD2, 6 bases. With 4 bases removed from V and 2 bases from J, the gap between germline ends came to 9 bases. CDR1 is MNHEY, CDR2 SMNVEV, per germline (reference sequence). The CDR3 length is 13 residues. The CDR3 DNA reads as TGTGCCAGCAGTTCGGGACTTGCCTACGAGCAGTACTTC. Translated, it gives CASSSGLAYEQYF.

This rearrangement joins TRBV5-4 to TRBJ2-1; 11 bases are shared with TRBD2. After removal of 3 bases from V and 3 bases from J, the junction contained 5 bases not matched to a gene. Germline V gene sequence: CDR1 SGHNT, CDR2 YYREEE (reference sequence). The CDR3 contains 16 residues. The CDR3: CASSSFSGRDYNEQFF. DNA of the CDR3: TGTGCCAGCAGCTCGTTTAGCGGGAGGGACTACAATGAGCAGTTCTTC.

V is TRBV11-2 and J is TRBJ1-2, with D possibly matching TRBD1 (6 bases). This CDR3 comprises 14 residues. Germline CDR1 is SGHAT and CDR2 is FQNNGV. Between the trimmed V and J ends, which lost 0 bases and 7 bases, there was a span of 12 bases. The CDR3 nucleotides read TGTGCCAGCAGCTTAGAAGGTTTGGGGGCTGGCTACACCTTC. Translating gives CASSLEGLGAGYTF.

The chain carries TRBV28 and TRBJ2-2; weak D call: TRBD2 (5 bases). Trimming removed 4 bases at V and 4 bases at J, with 28 bases between. Germline CDR1 reads MDHEN; CDR2 reads SYDVKM. The CDR3 contains 20 residues. CDR3 in amino acids: CASSSGMGDNNSGRTGELFF. The CDR3 DNA reads as TGTGCCAGCAGTTCGGGCATGGGAGACAACAACAGCGGTCGCACCGGGGAGCTGTTTTTT. The whole variable domain, remainder taken from reference TRBV28 and TRBJ2-2, is DVKVTQSSRYLVKRTGEKVFLECVQDMDHENMFWYRQDPGLGLRLIYFSYDVKMKEKGDIPEGYSVSREKKERFSLILESASTNQTSMYLCASSSGMGDNNSGRTGELFFGEGSRLTVL.

The chain couples TRBV10-2 to TRBJ2-3; D gene uncertain. CDR1 is WSHSY, CDR2 SAAADI, per germline. CDR3 length: 16 residues. V was pared by 3 bases and J by 1 base, with 14 bases between. The chain's CDR3 is CASSDWRSAGTDTQYF. CDR3 in DNA: TGCGCCAGCAGTGACTGGCGGAGCGCGGGCACAGATACGCAGTATTTT.

In this sample, this clone is large. J is TRBJ2-5 and V is TRBV15; D call uncertain. Germline V gene lookup returns CDR1 LNHNV and CDR2 YYDKDF (reference sequence). The CDR3 loop spans 13 amino acids. The V gene lost 0 bases and the J gene lost 4 bases, with 6 bases spanning the gap. Here the CDR3 DNA reads TGTGCCACCAGCAGAGATCGGAGAGAGACCCAGTACTTC. It yields the protein CATSRDRRETQYF.

This chain links TRBV28 with TRBJ1-1; tentatively, D is TRBD1 (6 bases). CDR1 MDHEN and CDR2 SYDVKM come from the germline V gene. V lost 1 base, J lost 6 bases, and 9 bases lay in between. The CDR3 length is 13 residues. Written as DNA, the CDR3 is TGTGCCAGCAGTTTATTTGAGGGGGCTGAAGCTTTCTTT. Its protein product is CASSLFEGAEAFF.

The chain links TRBV9 to TRBJ2-1; D is unclear. V was clipped by 0 bases and J by 0 bases, with 10 bases between them. The CDR3 spans 16 residues. Per germline, CDR1 SGDLS and CDR2 YYNGEE. Here the CDR3 DNA reads TGTGCCAGCAGCGTAGAAGCCGGTAGCTCCTACAATGAGCAGTTCTTC. As protein: CASSVEAGSSYNEQFF.

The chain links TRBV9 to TRBJ2-1; D gene uncertain. Deletions cut 0 bases from V and 7 bases from J, with 8 bases between. Germline-derived CDR1 and CDR2 are SGDLS and YYNGEE. This CDR3 spans 13 amino acids. CDR3 sequence: CASSVESRNEQFF. The DNA of the CDR3 is TGTGCCAGCAGCGTAGAGAGTCGGAATGAGCAGTTCTTC.

The V call is TRBV6-6, the J call TRBJ1-1; no clear D. The V and J ends lost 8 bases and 1 base respectively, with 11 bases between them. Germline V CDR1 and CDR2: MNHNY, SVGAGI (reference sequence). This CDR3 is 13 amino acids long. The CDR3 DNA is TGTGCCAGCCCTTGGCCCCGGAACACTGAAGCTTTCTTT. This codes for CASPWPRNTEAFF.

The chain has TRBV2 and TRBJ1-2, with 10 bases aligning to TRBD1. The CDR3 spans 17 residues. V dropped 3 bases and J dropped 4; count of bases not matched to a gene: 11. Germline V lookup: CDR1 SNHLY, CDR2 FYNNEI. The CDR3 protein is CASSDIWGTGDLYGYTF. The CDR3 bases are TGTGCCAGCAGTGATATCTGGGGGACAGGGGACCTCTATGGCTACACCTTC.

This clone has just one count. The gene calls are TRBV20-1 and TRBJ2-7; a possible D gene is TRBD1 (5 bases). CDR1 and CDR2 from the germline V gene are DFQATT and SNEGSKA (reference sequence). The CDR3 has 11 residues. V was cut by 3 bases and J by 9 bases, with 12 bases left in between. For the CDR3, the DNA is TGCAGTGCTAGTGTCGGGCAGGGGCAGTACTTC. Translation gives CSASVGQGQYF.

This chain connects TRBV6-1 to TRBJ2-3, with TRBD2 identical over 10 bases. The germline V gene has CDR1 MNHNS and CDR2 SASEGT. V lost 4 bases to trimming and J lost 6 bases; unmatched junction nucleotides: 13. CDR3 size: 17 residues. DNA of the CDR3: TGTGCCAGCAGTGCGGGACTAGCGCACACTCCGGGGGATACGCAGTATTTT. This encodes CASSAGLAHTPGDTQYF.

The chain recombines TRBV2 with TRBJ1-3; D may be TRBD1 (6 bases). CDR3 length: 14 residues. The V end was cut by 8 bases, the J end by 0 bases, with 11 bases between. Germline lookup yields CDR1 SNHLY and CDR2 FYNNEI. The CDR3 spells CASFEQGSGNTIYF. CDR3 nucleotides: TGTGCCAGCTTTGAACAGGGCTCTGGAAACACCATATATTTT.

This clone is medium-sized in the sample. The chain is built from TRBV19 and TRBJ2-7; a possible D gene is TRBD1 (7 bases). V was clipped by 1 base and J by 3 bases, with 13 bases between them. The CDR3 loop spans 15 amino acids. Germline CDR1 and CDR2: LNHDA and SQIVND (reference sequence). CDR3 nucleotide sequence: TGTGCCAGTAGTATAGCGGGGGACAGCCTCTACGAGCAGTACTTC. It specifies CASSIAGDSLYEQYF.

This sequence joins TRBV23-1 and TRBJ1-2, with a weak D call TRBD1 (5 bases). TRBV23-1 is marked as an open reading frame, function uncertain. CDR3 length equals 15 residues. V shed 4 bases and J shed 4 bases, with 16 bases lying between them. The CDR3 is CASSRPDLGPYGYTF. The CDR3 region has the DNA TGCGCCAGCAGTCGGCCGGACCTGGGGCCCTATGGCTACACCTTC.

The chain combines TRBV6-1 with TRBJ1-3; 8 bases match TRBD1. V dropped 5 bases and J dropped 1; count of bases not matched to a gene: 4. The CDR3 spans 15 residues. In germline, CDR1 is MNHNS, CDR2 SASEGT. The CDR3 spells CASSSQGASGNTIYF. The CDR3 DNA reads TGTGCCAGCAGTTCCCAGGGGGCGTCTGGAAACACCATATATTTT.

V usage is TRBV14 and J usage is TRBJ2-1, with no clear D. V was pared by 1 base and J by 9 bases, with 10 bases between. The germline CDR1 and CDR2 sequences are SGHDN and FVKESK. The CDR3 covers 13 residues. In DNA form, the CDR3 reads TGTGCCAGCAGCCAAGCTCCGGCGATTGAGCAGTTCTTC. Translation: CASSQAPAIEQFF.

The chain joins TRBV5-4 to TRBJ2-1, with 10 bases identical to TRBD1. With 4 bases clipped from V and 7 bases from J, the junction kept 5 bases outside the gene matches. This CDR3 has 14 residues. Germline assignment: CDR1 SGHNT and CDR2 YYREEE (reference sequence). CDR3: CASSPPDRGNEQFF. DNA for the CDR3: TGTGCCAGCAGCCCCCCGGACAGGGGGAATGAGCAGTTCTTC.

This clone was seen only once. The chain carries TRBV28 and TRBJ2-5, with D maybe TRBD1 (5 bases). CDR3 size: 14 residues. Germline V gene data show CDR1 as MDHEN and CDR2 as SYDVKM. With 7 bases removed from V and 4 bases from J, the gap between germline ends came to 16 bases. The CDR3 is CASNRPVRGETQYF. As DNA, the CDR3 is TGTGCCAGCAATCGGCCGGTAAGGGGAGAGACCCAGTACTTC.

In this sample, this clone turned up a few times. The CDR3 sequence is CASSVSTDSYEQYF. CDR3 in DNA: TGTGCCAGCAGTGTATCGACAGACTCCTACGAGCAGTACTTC. The chain couples TRBV6-5 to TRBJ2-7; D is perhaps TRBD1 (5 bases). V was cut by 5 bases and J by 0 bases, with 11 bases left in between. The germline V gene has CDR1 MNHEY and CDR2 SVGAGI. The CDR3 runs 14 residues.

The chain couples TRBV7-2 to TRBJ2-7, with 7 nucleotides matching TRBD1. The CDR3 is 14 amino acids. Germline lookup yields CDR1 SGHTA and CDR2 FQGNSA. V lost 5 bases and J lost 4; bases outside the gene matches: 8. The CDR3 sequence: CASSSSGTAYEQYF. Written as DNA, the CDR3 is TGTGCCAGCAGCAGCTCCGGGACAGCATACGAGCAGTACTTC.

The chain couples TRBV6-5 to TRBJ2-7; D gene unclear. Deletions cut 2 bases from V and 3 bases from J, with 11 bases between. Per the germline V gene, CDR1 is MNHEY and CDR2 is SVGAGI. This CDR3 is 14 amino acids long. CDR3 amino acids: CASSYTITFYEQYF. For the CDR3, the DNA is TGTGCCAGCAGTTACACGATTACCTTCTACGAGCAGTACTTC.